The 27 T cell receptor beta chains reported below all come from one sample, sequenced in a study of precursors of human CD4 cytotoxic T cells (dated by TCRdb to the late 2010s). The sequencing machine was an Illumina MiSeq. TCRdb handled the public reads itself, with Q25 trimming in fastp and clone calling in MiXCR, and kept productive beta chains. Merged by CDR3 protein, the rows form single entries marked with the most common genes and DNA. The sample table records 550 to 750 distinct CDR3 sequences; 21% of these occur just once. In total, the top ten clones hold about 15% of the sample. To test for a precursor-effector relationship among CD4 cytotoxic T cells, four sorted CD4+ memory subsets (TCM, TEM, IL-7Rhigh TEMRA, IL-7R- TEMRA) underwent bulk UMI-based TCR sequencing. Sequenced input: memory CD4+ T cells from blood (PBMCs). These receptors all come from a human donor in good health.

The table lists this clonotype with a few counts. J is TRBJ1-2 and V is TRBV18; TRBD1 is a possible D gene (5 bases). The CDR3 is made up of 14 amino acids. Trimming cost V 2 bases and J 8 bases, with 15 bases left between them. Germline V gene sequence: CDR1 KGHSH, CDR2 LQKENI. Written as DNA, the CDR3 is TGTGCCAGCTCACCATCGACAGATCAAAGCGGCTACACCTTC. It specifies CASSPSTDQSGYTF. The full variable domain, completed using reference TRBV18 and TRBJ1-2, is NAGVMQNPRHLVRRRGQEARLRCSPMKGHSHVYWYRQLPEEGLKFMVYLQKENIIDESGMPKERFSAEFPKEGPSILRIQQVVRGDSAAYFCASSPSTDQSGYTFGSGTRLTVV.

V and J are TRBV24-1 and TRBJ2-1, with a weak D call TRBD2 (6 bases). The CDR3 extends over 15 amino acids. Trimming removed 4 bases at V and 4 bases at J, with 13 bases between. Germline CDR1 is KGHDR and CDR2 is SFDVKD. In DNA, the CDR3 is TGTGCCACCAGTGACCATAGCGGTACTTACAATGAGCAGTTCTTC. Translated: CATSDHSGTYNEQFF.

The CDR3 sequence is CASSSQRTDTQYF. The CDR3, as DNA: TGTGCCAGCAGCTCCCAACGCACAGATACGCAGTATTTT. The rearrangement links TRBV7-6 to TRBJ2-3; D not resolved. Between the trimmed V and J ends, which lost 4 bases and 1 base, there was a span of 6 bases. The CDR3 covers 13 residues. Germline V gene lookup returns CDR1 SGHVS and CDR2 FNYEAQ.

V is TRBV6-5 and J is TRBJ2-1; tentative D call: TRBD1 (5 bases). Germline lookup yields CDR1 MNHEY and CDR2 SVGAGI. The CDR3 totals 13 residues. V was shortened by 7 bases and J by 5 bases, with 12 bases between the two germline ends. CDR3 residues: CASTRTGNNEQFF. CDR3 DNA sequence: TGTGCCAGCACGCGTACAGGTAACAATGAGCAGTTCTTC.

This clonotype occurred a few times. The gene calls are TRBV29-1 and TRBJ1-1; possibly TRBD1 for D (5 bases). The CDR3 totals 14 residues. The germline V gene encodes CDR1 SQVTM and CDR2 ANQGSEA. The V end was cut by 6 bases, the J end by 2 bases, with 16 bases between. The CDR3 sequence: CSVVRGHSNTEAFF. Written as DNA, the CDR3 is TGCAGCGTAGTTAGAGGACATTCCAACACTGAAGCTTTCTTT.

This clonotype has just a few counts. V usage is TRBV5-4 and J usage is TRBJ2-5; D gene ambiguous. Germline lookup yields CDR1 SGHNT and CDR2 YYREEE (reference sequence). CDR3 length: 15 amino acids. V shed 4 bases and J shed 5 bases, with 18 bases lying between them. CDR3 in amino acids: CASSPSSSRSETQYF. In DNA form, the CDR3 reads TGTGCCAGCAGCCCCTCGTCGTCGCGGAGCGAGACCCAGTACTTC.

This clonotype is classed as large (0.1 to 1%). The rearrangement joins TRBV6-2 or TRBV6-3 to TRBJ1-1; D remains unclear. The CDR3 contains 13 residues. V lost 8 bases to trimming and J lost 5 bases, with 15 bases between them. Germline V gene lookup returns CDR1 MNHEY and CDR2 SVGEGT. The CDR3 sequence is CASVYSPVTEAFF. The CDR3 nucleotides read TGTGCCAGCGTATACTCCCCAGTAACTGAAGCTTTCTTT.

There are a few counts of this clonotype. The genes are TRBV12-3 or TRBV12-4 and TRBJ1-3; unclear D gene. The CDR3 length is 14 residues. With 8 bases removed from V and 4 bases from J, the gap between germline ends came to 15 bases. CDR3 amino acids: CASSLRHAGNTIYF. CDR3 nucleotides: TGTGCCAGCTCCCTCCGCCACGCAGGAAACACCATATATTTT.

The chain combines TRBV7-3 with TRBJ2-1; either TRBD1 or TRBD2 may supply D (5 bases each). There are 12 residues in the CDR3. The V gene's germline CDR1 is SGHTA and CDR2 FQGTGA. With 6 bases removed from V and 8 bases from J, the gap between germline ends came to 11 bases. CDR3 sequence (DNA): TGTGCCAGCAGTCCTGGGACCTATGAGCAGTTCTTC. The encoded protein is CASSPGTYEQFF.

The chain links TRBV2 to TRBJ2-6; D is ambiguous. Germline CDR1 and CDR2: SNHLY and FYNNEI. The V and J ends lost 11 bases and 2 bases respectively, with 7 bases between them. The CDR3 covers 12 residues. The CDR3 loop reads CASEAGANVLTF. The CDR3 nucleotides read TGTGCCTCTGAAGCTGGGGCCAACGTCCTGACTTTC.

This chain uses TRBV7-9 with TRBJ1-5; D unresolved. The CDR3 spans 12 residues. The V end was cut by 2 bases, the J end by 7 bases, with 6 bases between. Germline CDR1 is SEHNR and CDR2 is FQNEAQ (reference sequence). This chain's CDR3 is CASSLPPQPQHF. CDR3 sequence (DNA): TGTGCCAGCAGCTTACCCCCCCAGCCCCAGCATTTT.

The chain joins TRBV20-1 to TRBJ2-3; 8 positions match TRBD1. Trimming took 6 bases from V and 2 from J; bases not matched to a gene: 7. Germline-derived CDR1 and CDR2 are DFQATT and SNEGSKA (reference sequence). The CDR3 is 14 residues long. CDR3 sequence: CSAPGTGITDTQYF. The DNA of the CDR3 is TGCAGTGCCCCCGGGACAGGAATCACAGATACGCAGTATTTT.

This chain uses TRBV19 with TRBJ2-5; D assignment may be TRBD1 or TRBD2 (6 bases each). Trimming cost V 4 bases and J 5 bases, with 20 bases left between them. This CDR3 comprises 16 residues. CDR1 and CDR2 from the germline V gene are LNHDA and SQIVND (reference sequence). The CDR3: CASSKEGRGPVETQYF. The CDR3 coding sequence is TGTGCCAGTAGTAAGGAGGGCCGGGGGCCGGTGGAGACCCAGTACTTC.

This clonotype has only a few counts. The chain links TRBV11-2 to TRBJ2-5; 8 bases line up with TRBD2. Germline loops: CDR1 SGHAT, CDR2 FQNNGV. The CDR3 runs to 13 residues. The trim removed 4 bases at V and 4 bases at J, leaving 2 bases unmatched. The CDR3 spells CASSSGLGETQYF. The CDR3 DNA sequence: TGTGCCAGCAGCTCGGGACTAGGAGAGACCCAGTACTTC.

This clonotype was detected only a few times. The chain is built from TRBV7-6 and TRBJ2-2, with D uncertain. CDR1 and CDR2 (germline): SGHVS, FNYEAQ. This CDR3 region has 15 residues. V lost 0 bases and J lost 5, with 10 bases in between. The DNA of the CDR3 is TGTGCCAGCAGCTTAGCAGGGATAACGACCGGGGAGCTGTTTTTT. Its translation: CASSLAGITTGELFF. Full variable domain (remainder filled in from reference TRBV7-6 and TRBJ2-2): GAGVSQSPRYKVTKRGQDVALRCDPISGHVSLYWYRQALGQGPEFLTYFNYEAQQDKSGLPNDRFSAERPEGSISTLTIQRTEQRDSAMYRCASSLAGITTGELFFGEGSRLTVL.

J is TRBJ2-1 and V is TRBV20-1; TRBD2 matches at 7 bases. Trimming removed 7 bases from V and 0 bases from J; junction bases left unmatched: 15. Germline V gene lookup returns CDR1 DFQATT and CDR2 SNEGSKA (reference sequence). The CDR3 is 17 residues long. In DNA form, the CDR3 reads TGCAGTGGAATAAACCCCGCGGGAGAAAGCTCCTACAATGAGCAGTTCTTC. Protein: CSGINPAGESSYNEQFF.

J is TRBJ2-2 and V is TRBV4-1, with D possibly TRBD2 on 5 matching bases. This CDR3 has 15 amino acids. V lost 1 base and J lost 3, with 9 bases in between. The germline V gene has CDR1 MGHRA and CDR2 YSYEKL. The CDR3 coding sequence is TGCGCCAGCAGCCAAGTCTACGGGGACACCGGGGAGCTGTTTTTT. It specifies CASSQVYGDTGELFF.

This chain uses TRBV7-2 with TRBJ1-4, with D hard to call. Germline CDR1 SGHTA, CDR2 FQGNSA. The length of the CDR3 is 15 residues. Trimming pared 4 bases from V and 4 bases from J, leaving 13 bases between. The CDR3 DNA reads as TGTGCCAGCAGCTCCCAGATGACTCATAATGAAAAACTGTTTTTT. It yields the protein CASSSQMTHNEKLFF.

This clonotype was counted between two and nine times. The V and J genes are TRBV5-6 and TRBJ1-1; 10 bases agree with TRBD1. The CDR3 covers 16 residues. CDR1 and CDR2 (germline): SGHDT, YYEEEE. V lost 1 base and J lost 4; bases outside the gene matches: 7. CDR3 nucleotide sequence: TGTGCCAGCAGCTTGATGGGGGACAGGGGCGGCACTGAAGCTTTCTTT. Protein sequence: CASSLMGDRGGTEAFF.

This clonotype was picked up a small number of times. The rearrangement links TRBV4-1 to TRBJ2-7, with 9 bases that match TRBD2. The CDR3 extends over 17 amino acids. The germline CDR1 and CDR2 sequences are MGHRA and YSYEKL. V trimming: 0 bases; J trimming: 0 bases; junction bases outside the gene matches: 6. CDR3 nucleotide sequence: TGCGCCAGCAGCCAAGATAGGACTAGCGAGTTCTCCTACGAGCAGTACTTC. Its protein is CASSQDRTSEFSYEQYF.

The rearrangement joins TRBV7-2 to TRBJ2-7; 8 bases align to TRBD2. With 7 bases clipped from V and 7 bases from J, the junction kept 12 bases outside the gene matches. The length of the CDR3 is 14 residues. In germline, CDR1 is SGHTA, CDR2 FQGNSA. The CDR3 DNA reads TGTGCCAGCAAGTTAGGGACTAGTCGCCCGGAGCAGTACTTC. It codes for CASKLGTSRPEQYF.

The chain carries TRBV5-5 and TRBJ2-1; tentatively, D is TRBD1 (6 bases). CDR1 is SGHKS and CDR2 is YYEKEE in the germline V gene (reference sequence). This CDR3 is built from 16 residues. The germline V and J ends were trimmed by 0 bases and 1 base, with 11 bases remaining between them. CDR3 in amino acids: CASSLAGTPSYNEQFF. The CDR3 nucleotides are TGTGCCAGCAGCTTGGCCGGGACACCGTCCTACAATGAGCAGTTCTTC. Full variable domain (rest looked up from reference TRBV5-5 and TRBJ2-1): DAGVTQSPTHLIKTRGQQVTLRCSPISGHKSVSWYQQVLGQGPQFIFQYYEKEERGRGNFPDRFSARQFPNYSSELNVNALLLGDSALYLCASSLAGTPSYNEQFFGPGTRLTVL.

This clonotype has more than one count but fewer than ten. CDR3 region: CSARGYWQKTQYF. The CDR3 coding sequence is TGCAGTGCCAGGGGGTATTGGCAAAAGACCCAGTACTTC. This sequence joins TRBV20-1 and TRBJ2-5; 7 nucleotides match TRBD1. V lost 6 bases and J lost 6; bases outside the gene matches: 10. Germline CDR1 DFQATT, CDR2 SNEGSKA (reference sequence). The CDR3 has 13 residues.

The CDR3 loop is CASSDPGQFYTEAFF. The DNA for the CDR3 is TGTGCCAGCAGTGACCCGGGACAGTTCTACACTGAAGCTTTCTTT. This chain connects TRBV6-1 to TRBJ1-1; 7 nucleotides align to TRBD1. The germline gives CDR1 MNHNS, CDR2 SASEGT. CDR3 length equals 15 residues. The V and J ends lost 3 bases and 3 bases, in that order; junction bases with no gene match: 7.

This clonotype was detected only a few times. As DNA, the CDR3 is TGCAGCGTTGAAACTGGTGAGCAGTTCTTC. Protein sequence: CSVETGEQFF. This chain connects TRBV29-1 to TRBJ2-1, with no clear D. The CDR3 covers 10 residues. V was trimmed by 2 bases and J by 9 bases, leaving 5 bases between them. Germline V CDR1 and CDR2: SQVTM, ANQGSEA.

This clonotype was observed a handful of times. The J gene is TRBJ1-1, the V gene TRBV7-9; D gene ambiguous. CDR1 SEHNR and CDR2 FQNEAQ come from the germline V gene (reference sequence). The V end was cut by 5 bases, the J end by 5 bases, with 18 bases between. There are 15 residues in the CDR3. The CDR3, as DNA: TGTGCCAGCAGCCCTCGTGTGGTGGCACGAACTGAAGCTTTCTTT. This translates into CASSPRVVARTEAFF.

The chain couples TRBV29-1 to TRBJ1-1; D ambiguous. This CDR3 is 12 amino acids long. CDR1 and CDR2 from the germline V gene are SQVTM and ANQGSEA. Trimming cost V 6 bases and J 0 bases, with 8 bases left between them. The CDR3 region is CSVRALNTEAFF. CDR3 DNA sequence: TGCAGCGTCCGAGCTTTGAACACTGAAGCTTTCTTT.